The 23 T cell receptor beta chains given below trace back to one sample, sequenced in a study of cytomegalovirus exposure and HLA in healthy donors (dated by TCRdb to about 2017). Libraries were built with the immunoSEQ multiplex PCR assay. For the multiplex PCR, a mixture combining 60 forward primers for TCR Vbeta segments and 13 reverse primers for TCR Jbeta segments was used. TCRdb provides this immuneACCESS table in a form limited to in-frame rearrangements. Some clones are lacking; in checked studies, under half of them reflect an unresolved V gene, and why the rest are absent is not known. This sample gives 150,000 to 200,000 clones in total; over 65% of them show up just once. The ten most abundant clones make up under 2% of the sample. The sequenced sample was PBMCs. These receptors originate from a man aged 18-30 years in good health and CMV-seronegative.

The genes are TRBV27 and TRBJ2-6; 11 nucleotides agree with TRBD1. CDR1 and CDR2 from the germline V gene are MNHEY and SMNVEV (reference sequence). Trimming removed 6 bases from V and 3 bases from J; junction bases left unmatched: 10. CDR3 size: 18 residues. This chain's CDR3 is CASRGWGQGGGGANVLTF. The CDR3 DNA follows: TGTGCCAGCAGGGGGTGGGGACAGGGGGGTGGTGGGGCCAACGTCCTGACTTTC.

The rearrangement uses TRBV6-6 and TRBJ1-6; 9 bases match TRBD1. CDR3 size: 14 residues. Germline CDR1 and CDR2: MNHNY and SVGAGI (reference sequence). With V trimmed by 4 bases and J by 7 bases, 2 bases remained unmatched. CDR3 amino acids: CASSSGQGNSPLHF. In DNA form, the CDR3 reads TGTGCCAGCAGTTCTGGACAGGGGAATTCACCCCTCCACTTT.

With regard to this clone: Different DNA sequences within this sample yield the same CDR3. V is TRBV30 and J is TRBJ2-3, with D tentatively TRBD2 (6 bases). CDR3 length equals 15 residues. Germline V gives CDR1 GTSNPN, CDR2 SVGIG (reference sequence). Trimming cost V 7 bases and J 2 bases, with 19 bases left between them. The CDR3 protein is CAYLGSGLYTDTQYF. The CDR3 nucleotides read TGTGCCTACCTAGGTAGCGGACTATACACAGATACGCAGTATTTT.

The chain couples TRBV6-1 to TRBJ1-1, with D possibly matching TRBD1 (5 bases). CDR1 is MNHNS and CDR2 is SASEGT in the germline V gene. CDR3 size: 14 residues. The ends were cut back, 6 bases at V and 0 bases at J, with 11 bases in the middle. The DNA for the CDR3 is TGTGCCAGCAGAACACAGGCATTGAACACTGAAGCTTTCTTT. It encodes CASRTQALNTEAFF.

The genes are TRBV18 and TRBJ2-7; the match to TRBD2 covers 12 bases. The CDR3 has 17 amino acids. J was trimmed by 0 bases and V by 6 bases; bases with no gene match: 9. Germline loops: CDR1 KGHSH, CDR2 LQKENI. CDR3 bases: TGTGCCAGCTCGCGACTAGCGGGGGTGCCTGGCTCCTACGAGCAGTACTTC. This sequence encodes CASSRLAGVPGSYEQYF.

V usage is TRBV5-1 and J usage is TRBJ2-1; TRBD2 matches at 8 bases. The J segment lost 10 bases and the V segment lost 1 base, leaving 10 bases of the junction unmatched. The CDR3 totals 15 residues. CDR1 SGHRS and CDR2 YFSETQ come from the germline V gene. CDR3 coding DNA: TGCGCCAGCAGCTTGCAACTCGGGGGGGCGTCCGAGCAGTTCTTC. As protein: CASSLQLGGASEQFF.

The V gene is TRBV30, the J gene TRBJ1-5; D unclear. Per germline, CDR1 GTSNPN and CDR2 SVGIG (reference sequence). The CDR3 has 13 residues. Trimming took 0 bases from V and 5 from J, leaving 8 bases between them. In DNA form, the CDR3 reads TGTGCCTGGAGTGTCCGGACTGATCAGCCCCAGCATTTT. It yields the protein CAWSVRTDQPQHF.

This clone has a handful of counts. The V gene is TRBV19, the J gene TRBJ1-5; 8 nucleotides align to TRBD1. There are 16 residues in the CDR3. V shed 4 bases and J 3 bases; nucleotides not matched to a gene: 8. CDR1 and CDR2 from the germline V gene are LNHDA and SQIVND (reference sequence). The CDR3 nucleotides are TGTGCCAGTAGTAGCGGGCAGGGGGCAAACAATCAGCCCCAGCATTTT. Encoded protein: CASSSGQGANNQPQHF.

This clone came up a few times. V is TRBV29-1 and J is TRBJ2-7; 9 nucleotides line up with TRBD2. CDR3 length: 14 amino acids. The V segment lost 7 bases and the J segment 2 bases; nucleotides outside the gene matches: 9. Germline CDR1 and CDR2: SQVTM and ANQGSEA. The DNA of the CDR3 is TGCAGCGCCGCGGGGGGGACCAGGCCCTACGAGCAGTACTTC. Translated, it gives CSAAGGTRPYEQYF.

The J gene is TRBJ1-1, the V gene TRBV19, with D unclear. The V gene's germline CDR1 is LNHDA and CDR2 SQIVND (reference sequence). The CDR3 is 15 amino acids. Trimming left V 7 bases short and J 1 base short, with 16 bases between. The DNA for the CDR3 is TGTGCCAGTACCTTCAGTATCTCAGGGAACACTGAAGCTTTCTTT. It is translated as CASTFSISGNTEAFF.

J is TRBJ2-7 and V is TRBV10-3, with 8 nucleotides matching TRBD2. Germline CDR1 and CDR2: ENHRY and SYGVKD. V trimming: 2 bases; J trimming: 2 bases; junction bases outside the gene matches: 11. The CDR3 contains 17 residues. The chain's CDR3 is CAISEGLLAGGAYEQYF. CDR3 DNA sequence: TGTGCCATCAGTGAGGGGCTGCTAGCGGGTGGCGCCTACGAGCAGTACTTC.

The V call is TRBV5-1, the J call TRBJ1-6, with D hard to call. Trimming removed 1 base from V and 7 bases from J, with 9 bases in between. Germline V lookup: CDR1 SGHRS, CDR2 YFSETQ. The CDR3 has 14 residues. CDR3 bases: TGCGCCAGCAGCTTGTTTGCGGGGAATTCACCCCTCCACTTT. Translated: CASSLFAGNSPLHF.

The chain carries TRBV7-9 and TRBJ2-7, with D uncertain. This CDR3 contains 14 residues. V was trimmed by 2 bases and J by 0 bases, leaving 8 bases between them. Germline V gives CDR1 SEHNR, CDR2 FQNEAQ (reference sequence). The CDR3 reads CASSLLTGSYEQYF. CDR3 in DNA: TGTGCCAGCAGCTTACTAACGGGCTCCTACGAGCAGTACTTC.

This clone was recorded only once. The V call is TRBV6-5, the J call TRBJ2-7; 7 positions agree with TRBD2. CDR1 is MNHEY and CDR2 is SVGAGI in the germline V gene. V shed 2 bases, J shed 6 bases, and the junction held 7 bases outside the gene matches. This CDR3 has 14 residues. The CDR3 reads CASSYDRGRGEQYF. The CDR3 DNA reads TGTGCCAGCAGTTACGACCGAGGGAGGGGCGAGCAGTACTTC.

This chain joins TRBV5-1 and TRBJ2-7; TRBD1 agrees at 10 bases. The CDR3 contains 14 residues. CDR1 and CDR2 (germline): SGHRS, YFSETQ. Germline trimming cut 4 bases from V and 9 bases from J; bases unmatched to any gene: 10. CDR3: CASSGGTGDFGQYF. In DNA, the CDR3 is TGCGCCAGCAGCGGGGGGACAGGGGACTTTGGGCAGTACTTC.

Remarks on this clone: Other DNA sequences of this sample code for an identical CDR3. The CDR3 nucleotides are TGTGCCAGCAGTAGGAGCGGAAGGTTGACAGGGGAGCAGTTCTTC. The encoded protein is CASSRSGRLTGEQFF. The V and J genes are TRBV6-4 and TRBJ2-1; 7 nucleotides align to TRBD1. CDR3 length equals 15 residues. J lost 10 bases, V lost 5 bases, and 14 bases had no gene match. Germline CDR1 MRHNA, CDR2 SNTAGT.

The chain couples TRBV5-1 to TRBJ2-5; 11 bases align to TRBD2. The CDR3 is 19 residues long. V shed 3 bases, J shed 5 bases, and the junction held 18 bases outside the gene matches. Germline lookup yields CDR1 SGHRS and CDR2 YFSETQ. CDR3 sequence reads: CASSWGGLAGGKNQETQYF. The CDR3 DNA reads TGCGCCAGCAGCTGGGGGGGTCTAGCGGGAGGAAAAAATCAGGAGACCCAGTACTTC.

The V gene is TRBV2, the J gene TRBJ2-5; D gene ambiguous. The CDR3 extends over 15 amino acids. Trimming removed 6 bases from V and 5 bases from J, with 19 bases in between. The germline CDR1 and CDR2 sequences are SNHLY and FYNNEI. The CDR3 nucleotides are TGTGCCAGCAGGGCGGCCAGTGTAGGCTCGGAGACCCAGTACTTC. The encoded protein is CASRAASVGSETQYF. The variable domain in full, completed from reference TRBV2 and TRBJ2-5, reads EPEVTQTPSHQVTQMGQEVILRCVPISNHLYFYWYRQILGQKVEFLVSFYNNEISEKSEIFDDQFSVERPDGSNFTLKIRSTKLEDSAMYFCASRAASVGSETQYFGPGTRLLVL.

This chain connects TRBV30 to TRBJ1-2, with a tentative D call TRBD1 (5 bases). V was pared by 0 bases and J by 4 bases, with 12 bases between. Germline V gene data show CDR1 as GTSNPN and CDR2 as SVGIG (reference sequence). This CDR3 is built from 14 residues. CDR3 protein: CAWSVQGTGYGYTF. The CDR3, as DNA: TGTGCCTGGAGTGTCCAGGGAACCGGCTATGGCTACACCTTC.

DNA of the CDR3: TGCGCCAGCAGCTCACCCTCTAGCGGGTCTTACGAGCAGTACTTC. It yields the protein CASSSPSSGSYEQYF. The chain uses TRBV5-1 and TRBJ2-5; TRBD2 matches at 8 bases. TRBJ2-7 explains the end of the DNA better; the J call may be wrong. Germline V gives CDR1 SGHRS, CDR2 YFSETQ. The CDR3 consists of 15 residues.

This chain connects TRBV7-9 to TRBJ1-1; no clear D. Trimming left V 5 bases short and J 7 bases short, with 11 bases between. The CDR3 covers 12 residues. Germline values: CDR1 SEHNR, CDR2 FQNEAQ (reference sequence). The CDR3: CASSPPEGEAFF. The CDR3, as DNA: TGTGCCAGCAGCCCCCCGGAGGGTGAAGCTTTCTTT.

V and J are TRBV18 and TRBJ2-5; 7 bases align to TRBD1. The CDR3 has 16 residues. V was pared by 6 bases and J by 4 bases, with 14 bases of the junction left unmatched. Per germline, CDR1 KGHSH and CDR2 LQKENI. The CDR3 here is CASSRQDRRGGETQYF. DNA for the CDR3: TGTGCCAGCTCGCGTCAGGACAGGCGTGGGGGAGAGACCCAGTACTTC.

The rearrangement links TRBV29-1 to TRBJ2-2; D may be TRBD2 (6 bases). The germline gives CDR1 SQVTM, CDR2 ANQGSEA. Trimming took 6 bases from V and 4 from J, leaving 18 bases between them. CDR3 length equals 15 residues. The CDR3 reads CSVPDHSGVTGELFF. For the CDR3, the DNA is TGCAGCGTGCCGGACCACTCGGGGGTCACCGGGGAGCTGTTTTTT.